Listed here are 28 T cell receptor beta chains from one sample, sequenced in a study of OX40 agonist ivuxolimab in advanced cancers. Sequencing was performed with immunoSEQ multiplex PCR; in TCRdb, only in-frame clones are kept and a portion is missing. Of about 80,000 clones in the sample, 80% to 90% were seen once. Sequenced here: CD4+ or CD8+ T cells sorted from blood, sampled in a trial of the OX40 agonist ivuxolimab. All receptors derive from an adult with an advanced solid tumor such as melanoma, head and neck, liver or kidney cancer.

This chain links TRBV5-4 with TRBJ2-2, with 8 bases identical to TRBD2. Germline-derived CDR1 and CDR2 are SGHNT and YYREEE (reference sequence). V was clipped by 4 bases and J by 8 bases; unmatched bases: 13. There are 16 residues in the CDR3. In nucleotides, the CDR3 is TGTGCCAGCAGCACGGGGACTAGGCCGGGGACTGGGGAGCTGTTTTTT. It translates to CASSTGTRPGTGELFF.

The V call is TRBV5-1, the J call TRBJ1-1, with 8 positions matching TRBD1. V lost 7 bases and J lost 3; bases outside the gene matches: 11. Germline V lookup: CDR1 SGHRS, CDR2 YFSETQ. This CDR3 region has 15 residues. This CDR3 reads CASSNPTGGDTEAFF. In DNA, the CDR3 is TGCGCCAGCTCTAACCCTACAGGGGGAGACACTGAAGCTTTCTTT.

The genes are TRBV12-5 and TRBJ2-3; D unclear. The germline V gene has CDR1 LGHNT and CDR2 FRNRAP. The V end lost 3 bases, the J end lost 0 bases, and 4 bases lay between the germline ends. The CDR3 has 13 residues. The CDR3 loop reads CASGFSSTDTQYF. CDR3 nucleotide sequence: TGTGCTAGTGGTTTTTCCAGCACAGATACGCAGTATTTT.

This clone has only a few counts. V gene TRBV2 combines with J gene TRBJ1-6, with a tentative D call TRBD1 (6 bases). The V gene lost 7 bases and the J gene lost 9 bases, with 16 bases spanning the gap. The CDR3 is 14 amino acids. Germline V CDR1 and CDR2: SNHLY, FYNNEI. This CDR3 is CASNPQGFGSPLHF. CDR3 in DNA: TGTGCCAGCAACCCACAGGGATTCGGTTCACCCCTCCACTTT.

This rearrangement joins TRBV7-2 to TRBJ1-4; a possible D gene is TRBD1 (6 bases). The CDR3 is made up of 14 amino acids. CDR1 and CDR2 from the germline V gene are SGHTA and FQGNSA. Trimming removed 4 bases from V and 4 bases from J, with 10 bases in between. The CDR3 DNA sequence: TGTGCCAGCAGCTCGCAGGGGTTTAATGAAAAACTGTTTTTT. It specifies CASSSQGFNEKLFF.

V gene TRBV6-6 combines with J gene TRBJ2-7; D call uncertain. The CDR3 contains 16 residues. Germline loops: CDR1 MNHNY, CDR2 SVGAGI (reference sequence). The V end was cut by 2 bases, the J end by 3 bases, with 17 bases between. The DNA of the CDR3 is TGTGCCAGCAGTTACCCGAAGAAAGGCGGTGGCTACGAGCAGTACTTC. It is translated as CASSYPKKGGGYEQYF.

V and J are TRBV28 and TRBJ2-3; 10 bases match TRBD1. The germline V gene has CDR1 MDHEN and CDR2 SYDVKM. Trimming cost V 5 bases and J 5 bases; bases outside gene matches: 10. This CDR3 is built from 16 residues. The CDR3, as DNA: TGTGCCAGCAGTCCCCAGGGACAGGGGTTGGTAGATACGCAGTATTTT. Amino acids: CASSPQGQGLVDTQYF. The whole variable domain, remainder taken from reference TRBV28 and TRBJ2-3, is DVKVTQSSRYLVKRTGEKVFLECVQDMDHENMFWYRQDPGLGLRLIYFSYDVKMKEKGDIPEGYSVSREKKERFSLILESASTNQTSMYLCASSPQGQGLVDTQYFGPGTRLTVL.

This chain connects TRBV29-1 to TRBJ2-5; the match to TRBD2 covers 8 bases. The DNA matches TRBJ2-7 better at its end, which makes the J call doubtful. The CDR3 sequence is 17 residues long. Looked up from germline, CDR1 is SQVTM and CDR2 is ANQGSEA. CDR3 protein: CSVETARYGGRTYEQYF. CDR3 bases: TGCAGCGTTGAAACCGCGAGGTATGGCGGGAGGACCTACGAGCAGTACTTC.

The rearrangement uses TRBV5-6 and TRBJ2-3; D could derive from TRBD1 or TRBD2 (5 bases each). V lost 4 bases to trimming and J lost 3 bases, with 18 bases between them. Germline CDR1 reads SGHDT; CDR2 reads YYEEEE. The CDR3 loop spans 16 amino acids. The CDR3: CASSPRWGPRTDTQYF. The DNA of the CDR3 is TGTGCCAGCAGCCCCAGGTGGGGACCGAGGACAGATACGCAGTATTTT.

The rearrangement links TRBV5-1 to TRBJ2-5, with D perhaps TRBD2 (6 bases). The DNA end lines up better with TRBJ2-7; the J call may be wrong. CDR1 and CDR2 from the germline V gene are SGHRS and YFSETQ. CDR3 size: 13 residues. The DNA for the CDR3 is TGCGCCAGCACTGGGACTTCCCCCTACGAGCAGTACTTC. This codes for CASTGTSPYEQYF.

The V call is TRBV2, the J call TRBJ1-4; D is unresolved. The CDR3 is 15 residues long. Trimming removed 3 bases from V and 0 bases from J, with 8 bases in between. Germline values: CDR1 SNHLY, CDR2 FYNNEI. The CDR3, as DNA: TGTGCCAGCAGTGATTTTCGTGCAACTAATGAAAAACTGTTTTTT. Protein sequence: CASSDFRATNEKLFF. Drawing the rest from reference TRBV2 and TRBJ1-4, the complete variable domain is EPEVTQTPSHQVTQMGQEVILRCVPISNHLYFYWYRQILGQKVEFLVSFYNNEISEKSEIFDDQFSVERPDGSNFTLKIRSTKLEDSAMYFCASSDFRATNEKLFFGSGTQLSVL.

This clone is a singleton in its sample. The genes are TRBV19 and TRBJ2-3, with unresolved D. The CDR3 covers 17 residues. Germline assignment: CDR1 LNHDA and CDR2 SQIVND (reference sequence). Trimming removed 3 bases at V and 2 bases at J, with 18 bases between. The CDR3 reads CASSMDPFAGPTDTQYF. The CDR3 DNA reads as TGTGCCAGTAGTATGGACCCCTTTGCAGGACCCACAGATACGCAGTATTTT. Using reference TRBV19 and TRBJ2-3 for the parts outside the CDR3, the full variable domain is DGGITQSPKYLFRKEGQNVTLSCEQNLNHDAMYWYRQDPGQGLRLIYYSQIVNDFQKGDIAEGYSVSREKKESFPLTVTSAQKNPTAFYLCASSMDPFAGPTDTQYFGPGTRLTVL.

The rearrangement uses TRBV6-1 and TRBJ2-4; TRBD1 aligns across 10 bases. After removal of 3 bases from V and 2 bases from J, the junction contained 10 bases not matched to a gene. The germline V gene has CDR1 MNHNS and CDR2 SASEGT. The CDR3 consists of 18 residues. The CDR3 nucleotides read TGTGCCAGCAGTGATCGGGACAGGGGCCTTTACCCCAAAAACATTCAGTACTTC. Amino acid sequence: CASSDRDRGLYPKNIQYF.

V and J are TRBV6-6 and TRBJ1-6; 7 positions agree with TRBD1. V shed 6 bases, J shed 4 bases, and the junction held 3 bases outside the gene matches. Germline CDR1 is MNHNY and CDR2 is SVGAGI (reference sequence). This CDR3 spans 14 amino acids. The CDR3 DNA follows: TGTGCCAGCAGACCGGGACAGTATAATTCACCCCTCCACTTT. Protein product: CASRPGQYNSPLHF.

The chain employs TRBV5-1 and TRBJ1-3; 7 bases agree with TRBD1. Trimming at V came to 0 bases and at J to 0 bases, leaving 6 bases not matched to a gene. This CDR3 region has 17 residues. CDR1 and CDR2 from the germline V gene are SGHRS and YFSETQ. CDR3 nucleotides: TGCGCCAGCAGCTTGGCCGCGACAGGGCGCTCTGGAAACACCATATATTTT. Translation gives CASSLAATGRSGNTIYF.

This CDR3 reads CASTIQRNTEAFF. The CDR3 DNA reads TGTGCCAGCACCATACAACGGAACACTGAAGCTTTCTTT. This rearrangement joins TRBV2 to TRBJ1-1; no reliable D call. CDR1 and CDR2 from the germline V gene are SNHLY and FYNNEI. The CDR3 sequence is 13 residues long. Trimming took off 7 bases at V and 1 base at J, with 10 bases between the two ends.

V usage is TRBV10-1 and J usage is TRBJ2-5; D remains ambiguous. The CDR3 totals 13 residues. Germline V gene lookup returns CDR1 WNHNN and CDR2 SYGVQD (reference sequence). The V end lost 4 bases, the J end lost 2 bases, and 8 bases lay between the germline ends. The CDR3 DNA follows: TGCGCCAGCAGTGTAAACAGACAAGAGACCCAGTACTTC. This codes for CASSVNRQETQYF.

In nucleotides, the CDR3 is TGCGCCAGCAGTAGTCAAGCGACCTACGAGCAGTACTTC. Translating it yields CASSSQATYEQYF. V gene TRBV10-1 combines with J gene TRBJ2-7; D gene uncertain. The germline V and J ends were trimmed by 5 bases and 2 bases, with 10 bases remaining between them. CDR1 is WNHNN, CDR2 SYGVQD, per germline (reference sequence). The CDR3 consists of 13 residues.

This clone was seen only once. The J gene is TRBJ2-2, the V gene TRBV28; 8 bases match TRBD1. The ends lost 0 bases at V and 2 bases at J; junction bases unmatched: 11. The CDR3 runs 19 residues. Per germline, CDR1 MDHEN and CDR2 SYDVKM. CDR3 amino acids: CASSLWAPRTGTNTGELFF. The CDR3 DNA is TGTGCCAGCAGTTTATGGGCCCCCAGGACAGGGACTAACACCGGGGAGCTGTTTTTT.

The V call is TRBV4-2, the J call TRBJ2-1; TRBD1 is a possible D gene (6 bases). The CDR3 extends over 15 amino acids. Germline assignment: CDR1 LGHNA and CDR2 YNFKEQ. Trimming left V 0 bases short and J 7 bases short, with 13 bases between. CDR3 in amino acids: CASSQEGAVRNEQFF. CDR3 coding DNA: TGTGCCAGCAGCCAAGAGGGGGCGGTCCGTAATGAGCAGTTCTTC.

This chain connects TRBV5-8 to TRBJ1-5, with D hard to call. CDR1 is SGHTS and CDR2 is YDEGEE in the germline V gene. Between the trimmed V and J ends, which lost 1 base and 0 bases, there was a span of 8 bases. The length of the CDR3 is 15 residues. CDR3 loop: CASSLRVFSNQPQHF. The CDR3 DNA reads TGTGCCAGCAGCTTGAGAGTTTTTAGCAATCAGCCCCAGCATTTT.

This chain connects TRBV18 to TRBJ1-5; no clear D gene. The V gene's germline CDR1 is KGHSH and CDR2 LQKENI. The CDR3 is 13 amino acids. With 6 bases removed from V and 0 bases from J, the gap between germline ends came to 6 bases. DNA of the CDR3: TGTGCCAGCTCGGAGAATAGCAATCAGCCCCAGCATTTT. Its translation is CASSENSNQPQHF.

J is TRBJ1-1 and V is TRBV6-5, with D uncertain. Germline lookup yields CDR1 MNHEY and CDR2 SVGAGI. With 3 bases removed from V and 1 base from J, the gap between germline ends came to 15 bases. The CDR3 is made up of 16 amino acids. In DNA form, the CDR3 reads TGTGCCAGCAGTTATACACTTATGGAGCCGAACACTGAAGCTTTCTTT. Translated: CASSYTLMEPNTEAFF.

This chain connects TRBV7-9 to TRBJ1-5; D perhaps matches TRBD1 (6 bases). V was cut by 1 base and J by 7 bases, with 8 bases left in between. Germline-derived CDR1 and CDR2 are SEHNR and FQNEAQ (reference sequence). There are 13 residues in the CDR3. CDR3 protein: CASSLGGQQPQHF. As DNA, the CDR3 is TGTGCCAGCAGCTTAGGGGGGCAGCAGCCCCAGCATTTT.

This rearrangement joins TRBV5-4 to TRBJ2-5; TRBD1 matches at 8 bases. The J call is uncertain, as TRBJ2-7 better fits the DNA end. Germline V gives CDR1 SGHNT, CDR2 YYREEE (reference sequence). The CDR3 consists of 14 residues. This CDR3 reads CASSSPGTGDEQYF. CDR3 nucleotide sequence: TGTGCCAGCAGCTCCCCCGGGACAGGAGACGAGCAGTACTTC.

This clone was detected once. The chain is built from TRBV28 and TRBJ2-1; TRBD2 aligns across 8 bases. Germline CDR1 and CDR2: MDHEN and SYDVKM. The ends lost 1 base at V and 9 bases at J; junction bases unmatched: 8. The CDR3 loop spans 15 amino acids. The chain's CDR3 is CASSLFTGRAGEQFF. DNA of the CDR3: TGTGCCAGCAGTTTATTTACCGGGAGGGCAGGTGAGCAGTTCTTC.

The J gene is TRBJ2-7, the V gene TRBV27; 10 nucleotides agree with TRBD2. This CDR3 spans 12 amino acids. V dropped 6 bases and J dropped 4; count of bases not matched to a gene: 0. Germline V gene lookup returns CDR1 MNHEY and CDR2 SMNVEV (reference sequence). The CDR3 loop reads CASRTSGYEQYF. DNA of the CDR3: TGTGCCAGCAGGACTAGCGGGTACGAGCAGTACTTC.

CDR3 sequence: CASRPKSPYNEQFF. The CDR3 DNA reads TGTGCCAGCAGACCCAAAAGCCCCTACAATGAGCAGTTCTTC. The rearrangement joins TRBV5-6 to TRBJ2-1; D remains ambiguous. The V end was cut by 5 bases, the J end by 2 bases, with 11 bases between. The length of the CDR3 is 14 residues. Looked up from germline, CDR1 is SGHDT and CDR2 is YYEEEE.